Below, 19 T cell receptor beta chains from the same sample are listed, as sequenced in a study of OX40 agonist ivuxolimab in advanced cancers. Measured with immunoSEQ multiplex PCR; TCRdb has only the in-frame clones, and not every one. The sample lists about 9,000 clones, more than 60% occurring once. The sequenced sample was CD4+ or CD8+ T cells sorted from blood, obtained in a trial of the OX40 agonist ivuxolimab. These receptors were obtained from an adult with an advanced solid tumor such as melanoma, head and neck, liver or kidney cancer.

J is TRBJ1-1 and V is TRBV5-4; 8 bases map to TRBD1. The CDR3 is 16 residues long. CDR1 and CDR2 from the germline V gene are SGHNT and YYREEE (reference sequence). After removal of 0 bases from V and 1 base from J, the junction contained 5 bases not matched to a gene. CDR3 sequence: CASSLAPGQENTEAFF. The CDR3, as DNA: TGTGCCAGCAGCTTGGCTCCGGGACAGGAGAACACTGAAGCTTTCTTT.

The chain carries TRBV7-9 and TRBJ2-3; tentative D call: TRBD2 (5 bases). Trimming removed 3 bases at V and 4 bases at J, with 14 bases between. The CDR3 is 15 residues long. Germline V lookup: CDR1 SEHNR, CDR2 FQNEAQ (reference sequence). The CDR3 DNA sequence: TGTGCCAGCAGCTTTCACTTTAGCGAACCAGATACGCAGTATTTT. Protein: CASSFHFSEPDTQYF.

This CDR3 reads CASSRLAANTGELFF. In nucleotides, the CDR3 is TGTGCCAGCAGCCGGCTAGCGGCGAACACCGGGGAGCTGTTTTTT. This chain joins TRBV4-2 and TRBJ2-2; 7 nucleotides match TRBD2. The CDR3 covers 15 residues. The germline V gene encodes CDR1 LGHNA and CDR2 YNFKEQ. V shed 4 bases, J shed 0 bases, and the junction held 2 bases outside the gene matches.

The chain employs TRBV4-3 and TRBJ2-3; TRBD1 is a possible D gene (5 bases). Germline-derived CDR1 and CDR2 are LGHNA and YSLEER. The CDR3 is 16 residues long. Trimming removed 0 bases at V and 1 base at J, with 11 bases between. The CDR3 loop reads CASSQDRAFGTDTQYF. In DNA, the CDR3 is TGCGCCAGCAGCCAAGACAGGGCGTTTGGCACAGATACGCAGTATTTT.

The chain uses TRBV6-1 and TRBJ1-4, with 7 bases identical to TRBD1. Germline V gene data show CDR1 as MNHNS and CDR2 as SASEGT. V shed 8 bases and J 5 bases; nucleotides not matched to a gene: 5. CDR3 length: 13 amino acids. The CDR3 DNA reads TGTGCCAGCGCCGACAGGGTAAATGAAAAACTGTTTTTT. Encoded protein: CASADRVNEKLFF.

This chain uses TRBV2 with TRBJ2-7, with D unclear. This CDR3 contains 8 residues. The ends were cut back, 6 bases at V and 6 bases at J, with 0 bases in the middle. Germline V gene lookup returns CDR1 SNHLY and CDR2 FYNNEI. CDR3 in amino acids: CASSEQYF. The CDR3 coding sequence is TGTGCCAGCAGCGAGCAGTACTTC.

The V gene is TRBV7-6, the J gene TRBJ1-1; D ambiguous. CDR1 SGHVS and CDR2 FNYEAQ come from the germline V gene. The CDR3 totals 13 residues. V was pared by 7 bases and J by 1 base, with 10 bases between. This CDR3 reads CASTSMANTEAFF. The CDR3 bases are TGTGCCAGCACCTCGATGGCGAACACTGAAGCTTTCTTT.

For the CDR3, the DNA is TGTGCCAGCAGCTTTGGCAGTAATAATGAAAAACTGTTTTTT. The encoded protein is CASSFGSNNEKLFF. The chain employs TRBV7-6 and TRBJ1-4; D is uncertain. The CDR3 is 14 amino acids. Trimming cost V 3 bases and J 4 bases, with 9 bases left between them. Germline V gives CDR1 SGHVS, CDR2 FNYEAQ.

The chain has TRBV7-2 and TRBJ2-5; D uncertain. The CDR3 extends over 12 amino acids. Germline V gene data show CDR1 as SGHTA and CDR2 as FQGNSA. Trimming shortened V by 5 bases and J by 0 bases, and 4 bases separated the two germline ends. CDR3 amino acids: CASSKYQETQYF. CDR3 bases: TGTGCCAGCAGCAAGTACCAAGAGACCCAGTACTTC.

The V call is TRBV6-1, the J call TRBJ2-7; D unclear. With 5 bases removed from V and 2 bases from J, the gap between germline ends came to 13 bases. CDR1 is MNHNS, CDR2 SASEGT, per germline. The CDR3 covers 14 residues. The CDR3 protein is CASSSLDGPYEQYF. The CDR3 DNA follows: TGTGCCAGCAGTTCCCTAGATGGGCCCTACGAGCAGTACTTC.

The chain is built from TRBV5-4 and TRBJ1-2; D might be TRBD1 (5 bases). Germline V gives CDR1 SGHNT, CDR2 YYREEE (reference sequence). The ends were cut back, 0 bases at V and 6 bases at J, with 9 bases in the middle. This CDR3 is built from 13 residues. The chain's CDR3 is CASSLVAGNGYTF. DNA of the CDR3: TGTGCCAGCAGCTTGGTGGCAGGGAATGGCTACACCTTC.

This rearrangement joins TRBV4-2 to TRBJ1-2; no clear D gene. Germline CDR1 LGHNA, CDR2 YNFKEQ. The CDR3 extends over 17 amino acids. Trimming took off 0 bases at V and 4 bases at J, with 18 bases between the two ends. The CDR3 loop is CASSQDFTSLASYGYTF. The CDR3 DNA is TGTGCCAGCAGCCAAGATTTTACCTCCTTAGCCTCCTATGGCTACACCTTC.

This clone has only a few counts. The rearrangement links TRBV10-2 to TRBJ2-2; no firm D call. CDR1 WSHSY and CDR2 SAAADI come from the germline V gene. Deletions cut 9 bases from V and 8 bases from J, with 4 bases between. CDR3 length: 9 residues. This chain's CDR3 is CARLGELFF. The CDR3 nucleotides read TGCGCCAGACTAGGGGAGCTGTTTTTT.

The chain joins TRBV19 to TRBJ1-2; the match to TRBD1 covers 8 bases. Germline V lookup: CDR1 LNHDA, CDR2 SQIVND (reference sequence). CDR3 length equals 12 residues. V dropped 8 bases and J dropped 2; count of bases not matched to a gene: 1. The CDR3 DNA sequence: TGTGCCAGTTGGACAGGGAACTATGGCTACACCTTC. Its protein product is CASWTGNYGYTF.

The chain combines TRBV29-1 with TRBJ2-4, with 7 bases that match TRBD1. CDR1 and CDR2 from the germline V gene are SQVTM and ANQGSEA. The CDR3 is made up of 16 amino acids. After removal of 3 bases from V and 4 bases from J, the junction contained 12 bases not matched to a gene. The CDR3 sequence: CSVDTGTERPKNIQYF. The CDR3, as DNA: TGCAGCGTTGATACCGGGACAGAACGTCCGAAAAACATTCAGTACTTC.

This chain joins TRBV5-1 and TRBJ1-1; D might be TRBD1 (5 bases). Germline CDR1 SGHRS, CDR2 YFSETQ. The CDR3 has 11 amino acids. V lost 6 bases and J lost 8, with 11 bases in between. The DNA of the CDR3 is TGCGCCAGCAAAGAGGGGTCGGAAGCTTTCTTT. This codes for CASKEGSEAFF.

The CDR3 sequence: CASRPPTGGKYNEQFF. The CDR3 DNA reads as TGTGCCAGCAGGCCTCCGACAGGGGGCAAGTACAATGAGCAGTTCTTC. V usage is TRBV7-9 and J usage is TRBJ2-1; 10 positions match TRBD1. Germline CDR1 and CDR2: SEHNR and FQNEAQ (reference sequence). V shed 6 bases and J 4 bases; nucleotides not matched to a gene: 9. The CDR3 runs 16 residues.

By share of the sample, this clone is medium-sized (0.01 to 0.1%). This rearrangement joins TRBV19 to TRBJ1-1, with no clear D. Between the trimmed V and J ends, which lost 6 bases and 4 bases, there was a span of 12 bases. CDR3 length: 13 amino acids. CDR1 is LNHDA, CDR2 SQIVND, per germline (reference sequence). CDR3 protein: CASSALLSTEAFF. DNA of the CDR3: TGTGCCAGTAGCGCTTTATTGAGCACTGAAGCTTTCTTT.

This chain joins TRBV7-6 and TRBJ2-7; 9 nucleotides align to TRBD1. The CDR3 loop spans 13 amino acids. Germline CDR1 SGHVS, CDR2 FNYEAQ. V gave up 4 bases and J gave up 6 bases; unmatched junction bases: 4. DNA of the CDR3: TGTGCCAGCAGCTCATACAGGGGGCGCGAGCAGTACTTC. Translation gives CASSSYRGREQYF.